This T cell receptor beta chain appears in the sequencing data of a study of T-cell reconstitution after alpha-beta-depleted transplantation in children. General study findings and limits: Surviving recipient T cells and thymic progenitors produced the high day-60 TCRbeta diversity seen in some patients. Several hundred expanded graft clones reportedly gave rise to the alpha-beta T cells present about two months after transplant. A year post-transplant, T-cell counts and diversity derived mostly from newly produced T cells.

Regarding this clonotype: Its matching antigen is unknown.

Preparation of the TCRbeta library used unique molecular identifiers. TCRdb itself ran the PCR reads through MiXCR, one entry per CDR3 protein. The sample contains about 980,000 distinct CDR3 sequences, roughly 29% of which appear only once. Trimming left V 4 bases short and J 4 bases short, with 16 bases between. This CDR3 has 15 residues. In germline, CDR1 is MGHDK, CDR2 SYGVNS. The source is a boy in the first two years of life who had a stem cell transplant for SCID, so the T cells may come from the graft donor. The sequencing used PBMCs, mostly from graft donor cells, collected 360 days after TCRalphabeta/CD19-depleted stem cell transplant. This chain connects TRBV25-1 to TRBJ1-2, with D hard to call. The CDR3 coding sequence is TGTGCCAGCAGTGGGTTCGAAGGGTCGTCCTATGGCTACACCTTC. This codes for CASSGFEGSSYGYTF.